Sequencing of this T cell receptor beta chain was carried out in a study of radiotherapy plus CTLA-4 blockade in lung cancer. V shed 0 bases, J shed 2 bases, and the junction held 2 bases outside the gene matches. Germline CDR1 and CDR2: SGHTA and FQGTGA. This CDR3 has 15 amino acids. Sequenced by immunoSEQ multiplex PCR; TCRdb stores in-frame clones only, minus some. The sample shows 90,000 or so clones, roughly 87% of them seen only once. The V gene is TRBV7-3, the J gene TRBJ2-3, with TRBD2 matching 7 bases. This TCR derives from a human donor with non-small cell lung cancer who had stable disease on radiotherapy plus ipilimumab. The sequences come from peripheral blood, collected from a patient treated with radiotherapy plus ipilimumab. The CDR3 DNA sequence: TGTGCCAGCAGCTTAACGGGAGGGTCCACAGATACGCAGTATTTT. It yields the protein CASSLTGGSTDTQYF.